This TCR beta chain was documented in a study of blood T cell repertoires in COVID-19 (dated by TCRdb to 2020 to 2022). Regarding the research as a whole: The collaborator samples originated in the United States, Italy and Spain and spanned the acute and convalescent phases of COVID-19. The prospective study material was composed of cDNA or gDNA derived from T cells, B-cell-depleted T cells, or PBMCs. Subjects who had been exposed to COVID-19, were actively infected with it, or had recovered from it provided the deeply sampled blood TCRbeta repertoires that made up the dataset. The repertoires were released in a freely available public database intended as a resource for research on the immune response to SARS-CoV-2. Samples were obtained from the ongoing ImmuneRACE study (first 160 participants) and from over 1,000 subjects provided by 6 global collaborators. Nearly every sample came with metadata listing a de-identified subject ID, COVID-19 status, age in years and sex. Where available, HLA class I and class II types were taken from metadata supplied by the sample provider and were not determined by assay-based typing.

Enrolling through a virtual design, the prospective study's participants ranged in age from roughly 18 to 89 years and lived across 20 to 30 United States geographic areas. In the prospective study, participants were assigned to cohorts based on the clinical history participants reported in a screening survey and a study questionnaire. ImmuneRACE Cohort 3 recovered participants were defined by two consecutive negative NP/OP PCR tests, healthcare professional clearance, or symptom resolution. In the prospective study, whole blood, serum and a nasopharyngeal or oropharyngeal swab were collected from each participant by mobile phlebotomists. Participants in the prospective study had the option to provide additional blood draws and questionnaires over an approximately 2-month period. Before DNA extraction, blood samples from the prospective study were shipped at room temperature or frozen. TCRbeta CDR3 regions were amplified from genomic DNA by means of the immunoSEQ Assay, a bias-controlled multiplex PCR. As for how the authors treated the data: Nucleated cell counts per sample were estimated from amplification of reference gene primers within the assay. To quantify the absolute abundance of each unique TCRbeta CDR3 rearrangement, sequence reads were collapsed and filtered. For each sample, productive Simpson clonality was calculated as the square root of Simpson's diversity index over productive rearrangements. TCRdb retrieved this table from immuneACCESS and kept in-frame rearrangements only. Not all clones are present; in checked studies, unresolved V genes account for under half, and no reason is known for the remainder. For V, J and clone size, that table is used; D and trimming come from the DNA. The sample data list 150,000 to 200,000 clones, and 86% of these were observed just once. The top ten clonotypes cover around 9% of the sample.

Details on this clone: Its binding antigen is unknown. Base qualities are missing; no much larger clone stands one base away.

The paper's findings and limits, for the study overall: The quantity of clinical and demographic metadata differed by source and by participant and was supplied without curation.

The CDR3 runs 19 amino acids, cysteine and phenylalanine included. The entry retains the CDR3 DNA only, 57 bases that are in frame from base 1. The germline V gene yields SGHRS for CDR1 and YFSETQ for CDR2. For this chain, trimming is 2 bases at the V end and 4 bases at the J end, and the number of junction bases without a gene match is 13. Sequenced material: PBMCs or T cells enriched from blood (not recorded which). Recombination connected TRBV5-1 to TRBJ2-2; 11 bases in the junction line up with TRBD2. The source is a woman in her twenties or thirties who had recovered from COVID-19. The CDR3 here reads CASSFTQTLLAGVTGELFF. The DNA is as follows: TGCGCCAGCAGCTTTACACAGACTTTACTAGCGGGGGTCACCGGGGAGCTGTTTTTT.